Included here is one TCR beta chain sequence, with context. V was clipped by 5 bases and J by 2 bases, with 7 bases between them. This CDR3 has 13 residues. Germline V gene data show CDR1 as MDHEN and CDR2 as SYDVKM. The data were taken from a study of CD8 T cells in Susac syndrome. RNA in amounts of roughly 0.5 to 1 ug was reverse transcribed with random hexamers. TCRdb re-analysed the immunoSEQ multiplex PCR reads in MiXCR, keeping a single row per CDR3 protein. The sample records approximately 110,000 distinct CDR3 sequences, about 96% being singletons. High-throughput TCR beta sequencing covered peripheral CD8+ and CD4+ T cells. The control group consisted of healthy donors matched for age and sex.

The origin of this receptor is a human donor in good health. Sequencing input: CD4+ T cells from PBMCs. The gene calls are TRBV28 and TRBJ1-5; no clear D. CDR3 loop: CASSPFGNQPQHF. The CDR3 coding sequence is TGTGCCAGCAGTCCGTTTGGCAATCAGCCCCAGCATTTT.